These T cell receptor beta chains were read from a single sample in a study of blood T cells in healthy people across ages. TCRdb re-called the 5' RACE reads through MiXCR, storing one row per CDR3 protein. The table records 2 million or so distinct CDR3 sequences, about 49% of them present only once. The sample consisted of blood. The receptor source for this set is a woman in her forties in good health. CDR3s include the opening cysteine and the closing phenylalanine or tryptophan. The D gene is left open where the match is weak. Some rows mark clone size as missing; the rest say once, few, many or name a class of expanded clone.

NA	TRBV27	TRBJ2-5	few	CASSALGAGEETQYF	TGTGCCAGCAGTGCCCTCGGGGCCGGGGAAGAGACCCAGTACTTC
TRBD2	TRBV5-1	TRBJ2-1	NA	CASSLARGGQSNEQFF	TGCGCCAGCAGCTTGGCGCGGGGGGGCCAAAGCAATGAGCAGTTCTTC
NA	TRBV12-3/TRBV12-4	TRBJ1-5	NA	CASSFWINQPQHF	TGTGCCAGCAGTTTCTGGATTAATCAGCCCCAGCATTTT
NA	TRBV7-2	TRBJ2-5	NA	CASSSRQTAGETQYF	TGTGCCAGCAGCTCGCGACAGACAGCCGGAGAGACCCAGTACTTC
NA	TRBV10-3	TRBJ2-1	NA	CAISQDGGPGNEQFF	TGTGCCATCAGTCAGGACGGAGGCCCGGGAAATGAGCAGTTCTTC
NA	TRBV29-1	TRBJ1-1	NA	CSVIGTNTEAFF	TGCAGCGTTATAGGGACGAACACTGAAGCTTTCTTT
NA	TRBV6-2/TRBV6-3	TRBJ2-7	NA	CASSYNPYEQYF	TGTGCCAGCAGTTACAACCCCTACGAGCAGTACTTC
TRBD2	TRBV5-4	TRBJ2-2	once	CASSPPGLVGTNTGELFF	TGTGCCAGCAGCCCTCCCGGACTAGTGGGGACGAACACCGGGGAGCTGTTTTTT
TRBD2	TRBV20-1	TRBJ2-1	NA	CSAIPGLAGVWGRYNEQFF	TGCAGTGCAATACCGGGACTAGCGGGGGTGTGGGGGCGGTACAATGAGCAGTTCTTC
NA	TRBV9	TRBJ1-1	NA	CASSPRDPRMNTEAFF	TGTGCCAGCAGCCCCCGGGACCCCAGGATGAACACTGAAGCTTTCTTT
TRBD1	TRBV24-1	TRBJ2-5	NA	CATSDYGQEGQETQYF	TGTGCCACCAGTGATTACGGACAGGAAGGCCAAGAGACCCAGTACTTC
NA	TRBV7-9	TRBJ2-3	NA	CASFGHGADTQYF	TGTGCCAGCTTTGGCCATGGGGCAGATACGCAGTATTTT
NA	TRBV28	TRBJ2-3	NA	CASSLHPGPRPDTQYF	TGTGCCAGCAGTTTGCACCCTGGGCCGCGTCCAGATACGCAGTATTTT
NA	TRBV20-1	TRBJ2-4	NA	CSAEGVAKNIQYF	TGCAGTGCTGAGGGGGTGGCCAAAAACATTCAGTACTTC
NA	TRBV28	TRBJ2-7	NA	CASTAGNAYEQYF	TGTGCCAGCACCGCGGGGAATGCCTACGAGCAGTACTTC
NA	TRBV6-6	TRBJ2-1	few	CASQRSYWDEQFF	TGTGCCAGTCAACGTTCCTACTGGGATGAGCAGTTCTTC
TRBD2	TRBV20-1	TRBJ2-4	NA	CSARGLAGGLTKNIQYF	TGCAGTGCTAGGGGACTAGCGGGGGGTTTAACCAAAAACATTCAGTACTTC
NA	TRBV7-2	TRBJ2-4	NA	CASSSPDRYNEQYF	TGTGCCAGCAGCTCACCGGACAGATACAATGAGCAGTACTTC
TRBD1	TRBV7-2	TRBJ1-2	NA	CASSLDRGRSCYTF	TGTGCCAGCAGCTTGGACAGGGGGCGAAGTTGCTACACCTTC
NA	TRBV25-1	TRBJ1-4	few	CASSRRRTANEKLFF	TGTGCCAGCAGTCGCCGCCGCACGGCTAATGAAAAACTGTTTTTT
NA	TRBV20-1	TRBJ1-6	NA	CSPTGSSYNSPLHF	TGCAGTCCCACGGGGAGCTCCTATAATTCACCCCTCCACTTT
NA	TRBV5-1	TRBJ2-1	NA	CVSSPDWTVSYNEQFF	TGCGTCAGCAGCCCGGATTGGACGGTGTCCTACAATGAGCAGTTCTTC